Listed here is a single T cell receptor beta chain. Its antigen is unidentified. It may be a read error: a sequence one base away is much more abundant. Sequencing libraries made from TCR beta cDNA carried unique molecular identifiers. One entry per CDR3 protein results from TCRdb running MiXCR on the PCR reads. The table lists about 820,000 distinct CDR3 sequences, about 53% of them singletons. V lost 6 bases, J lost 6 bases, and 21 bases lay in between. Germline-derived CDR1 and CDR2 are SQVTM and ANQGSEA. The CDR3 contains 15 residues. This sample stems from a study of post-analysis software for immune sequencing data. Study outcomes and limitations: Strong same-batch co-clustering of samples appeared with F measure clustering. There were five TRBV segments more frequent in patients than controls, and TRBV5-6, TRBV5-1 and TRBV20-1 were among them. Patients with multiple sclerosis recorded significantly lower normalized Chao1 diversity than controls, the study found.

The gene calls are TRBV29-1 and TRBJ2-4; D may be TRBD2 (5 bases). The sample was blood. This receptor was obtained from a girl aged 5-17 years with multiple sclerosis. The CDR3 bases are TGCAGCGTCGAAAGAGGACTCGACTGCGGAAACATTCAGTACTTC. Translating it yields CSVERGLDCGNIQYF.